This T cell receptor (beta chain) is drawn from a study of beta chain features in type 1 diabetes. A remark on this clone: The antigen is not known.

Trimming removed 5 bases from V and 2 bases from J, with 6 bases in between. The CDR3 is made up of 13 amino acids. From germline, CDR1 is SGHTA and CDR2 FQGNSA. Expressed TCRB transcripts were sequenced because the isolated RNA had all been reverse transcribed beforehand. TCRdb keeps only in-frame clones here, not all; method: immunoSEQ multiplex PCR. Among fewer than 900,000 clones, roughly a sixth were seen once, and the ten largest hold 0.023%. Points from the study as a whole: Across all four CD4+ subsets, people with type 1 diabetes showed modestly shorter TCRB CDR3s. The cDNA sequencing approach could over-represent high-TCR-expressing cells. A closer apparent resemblance between naive, central memory and Treg TCRB repertoires was seen in patients than in healthy donors. The VDJ junctions of type 1 diabetes patients carried fewer insertions and more deletions.

This sequence was found in a woman younger than 30 in good health. This chain uses TRBV7-2 with TRBJ2-2; D gene ambiguous. Sequenced input: naive CD4+ T cells from blood. For the CDR3, the DNA is TGTGCCAGCAGCCAATATAACACCGGGGAGCTGTTTTTT. Translated, it gives CASSQYNTGELFF. The variable domain in full, completed from reference TRBV7-2 and TRBJ2-2, reads GAGVSQSPSNKVTEKGKDVELRCDPISGHTALYWYRQSLGQGLEFLIYFQGNSAPDKSGLPSDRFSAERTGGSVSTLTIQRTQQEDSAVYLCASSQYNTGELFFGEGSRLTVL.